The sequence of this T cell receptor beta chain was determined in a study of blood T cell repertoires in COVID-19. About the research overall: From T cells, B-cell-depleted T cells, or PBMCs came the material, which was cDNA or gDNA.

This CDR3 spans 14 amino acids. The V and J ends lost 5 bases and 7 bases respectively, with 12 bases between them. CDR1 and CDR2 from the germline V gene are MNHEY and SVGAGI. In Seattle, patients joined the study during active infection and were tracked longitudinally. Sequencing was performed with immunoSEQ multiplex PCR; in TCRdb, only in-frame clones are kept and a portion is missing. The sample carries roughly 100,000 clones, about four fifths recorded once. Material for sequencing was peripheral blood. This TCR came from an older man with COVID-19, enrolled during active disease. The V call is TRBV6-5, the J call TRBJ1-6; no clear D. The CDR3 DNA reads as TGTGCCAGCAGTCCACGGACTGACAATTCACCCCTCCACTTT. This encodes CASSPRTDNSPLHF.